The 25 T cell receptor beta chains in this list originate from one sample, sequenced in a study of T cells in Graves' hyperthyroidism and ophthalmopathy. TCR beta CDR3 regions were amplified from RNA. A set of HTBI primers served as the primers for a first-round RT-PCR of the TCR CDR3. MiXCR was run by TCRdb on the multiplex PCR reads, yielding one entry per CDR3 protein. The sample carries about 360,000 distinct CDR3 sequences, about 13% recorded once. Sequencing was done on a sample of blood. These receptor sequences come from a woman under 30 with Graves' hyperthyroidism.

This clonotype turned up a few times. The chain carries TRBV6-1 and TRBJ2-2; 7 positions match TRBD1. CDR3 length equals 15 residues. Looked up from germline, CDR1 is MNHNS and CDR2 is SASEGT. The junction had 4 bases not matched to a gene; V was cut back by 5 bases and J by 1 base. The CDR3 reads CASSSAGGNTGELFF. The CDR3 DNA follows: TGTGCCAGCAGTTCCGCAGGGGGGAACACCGGGGAGCTGTTTTTT.

This clonotype has a count of ten or more. This rearrangement joins TRBV20-1 to TRBJ1-5; weak D call: TRBD1 (5 bases). The CDR3 covers 13 residues. Germline-derived CDR1 and CDR2 are DFQATT and SNEGSKA (reference sequence). V lost 7 bases to trimming and J lost 2 bases, with 12 bases between them. CDR3 DNA: TGCAGTGTGCCAGGGTCAGGCAATCAGCCCCAGCATTTT. It codes for CSVPGSGNQPQHF.

Ten or more counts support this clonotype. The V and J genes are TRBV19 and TRBJ2-7, with D tentatively TRBD1 (5 bases). Germline-derived CDR1 and CDR2 are LNHDA and SQIVND (reference sequence). The germline V and J ends were trimmed by 10 bases and 2 bases, with 15 bases remaining between them. This CDR3 is built from 13 residues. The chain's CDR3 is CATRPGPTYEQYF. For the CDR3, the DNA is TGTGCCACCCGCCCAGGGCCAACCTACGAGCAGTACTTC. Full variable domain (rest looked up from reference TRBV19 and TRBJ2-7): DGGITQSPKYLFRKEGQNVTLSCEQNLNHDAMYWYRQDPGQGLRLIYYSQIVNDFQKGDIAEGYSVSREKKESFPLTVTSAQKNPTAFYLCATRPGPTYEQYFGPGTRLTVT.

Ten or more counts support this clonotype. The chain links TRBV11-3 to TRBJ2-5; D may be TRBD1 (6 bases). There are 15 residues in the CDR3. Trimming took off 5 bases at V and 2 bases at J, with 15 bases between the two ends. Germline V gene sequence: CDR1 SGHNT, CDR2 YENEEA. In nucleotides, the CDR3 is TGTGCCAGCAGCCCAACAGGGAATAGGCAAGAGACCCAGTACTTC. Translated, it gives CASSPTGNRQETQYF. The variable domain in full, with the rest retrieved from reference TRBV11-3 and TRBJ2-5, is EAGVVQSPRYKIIEKKQPVAFWCNPISGHNTLYWYLQNLGQGPELLIRYENEEAVDDSQLPKDRFSAERLKGVDSTLKIQPAELGDSAVYLCASSPTGNRQETQYFGPGTRLLVL.

The CDR3 DNA sequence: TGCGCCAGCAGCTTGGATCGAGGGTCTTACACCGGGGAGCTGTTTTTT. This codes for CASSLDRGSYTGELFF. The chain is built from TRBV5-1 and TRBJ2-2; maybe TRBD2 (5 bases). Germline loops: CDR1 SGHRS, CDR2 YFSETQ. The CDR3 is made up of 16 amino acids. Trimming left V 0 bases short and J 3 bases short, with 12 bases between. Full variable domain (rest looked up from reference TRBV5-1 and TRBJ2-2): KAGVTQTPRYLIKTRGQQVTLSCSPISGHRSVSWYQQTPGQGLQFLFEYFSETQRNKGNFPGRFSGRQFSNSRSEMNVSTLELGDSALYLCASSLDRGSYTGELFFGEGSRLTVL.

Ten or more counts support this clonotype. The chain links TRBV27 to TRBJ2-4; perhaps D is TRBD1 or TRBD2 (6 bases each). Trimming left V 3 bases short and J 7 bases short, with 16 bases between. Per the germline V gene, CDR1 is MNHEY and CDR2 is SMNVEV (reference sequence). The length of the CDR3 is 15 residues. In DNA, the CDR3 is TGTGCCAGCAGTTTCGGGAGACAGGAAAAGAACATTCAGTACTTC. Encoded protein: CASSFGRQEKNIQYF.

This clonotype was seen many times. The chain joins TRBV28 to TRBJ1-2; a possible D gene is TRBD1 (6 bases). V lost 3 bases to trimming and J lost 1 base, with 9 bases between them. CDR3 size: 14 residues. Germline-derived CDR1 and CDR2 are MDHEN and SYDVKM. This CDR3 reads CASSFAGHNYGYTF. CDR3 in DNA: TGTGCCAGCAGTTTTGCGGGACATAACTATGGCTACACCTTC.

Notes on this clonotype: Given a much more abundant clone one base away, this may be a read error. The V and J genes are TRBV20-1 and TRBJ1-1; D possibly corresponds to TRBD1 (5 bases). There are 13 residues in the CDR3. V lost 6 bases and J 4 bases, leaving 15 bases between the germline ends. Germline-derived CDR1 and CDR2 are DFQATT and SNEGSKA (reference sequence). This CDR3 reads CSAPNGGVTEAFF. The CDR3 bases are TGCAGTGCCCCCAATGGGGGGGTCACTGAAGCTTTCTTT.

This clonotype was seen more than once but under ten times. This chain joins TRBV29-1 and TRBJ1-6, with 7 bases fitting TRBD1. Germline V gives CDR1 SQVTM, CDR2 ANQGSEA. The CDR3 contains 13 residues. Losses at the gene ends were 6 bases for V and 7 bases for J; bases not matched to a gene: 6. The CDR3 here is CSVGTDVNSPLHF. The DNA for the CDR3 is TGCAGCGTCGGGACAGACGTAAATTCACCCCTCCACTTT.

This clonotype was picked up many times. This chain links TRBV2 with TRBJ1-1, with D perhaps TRBD1 (6 bases). Trimming shortened V by 7 bases and J by 3 bases, and 12 bases separated the two germline ends. Germline V lookup: CDR1 SNHLY, CDR2 FYNNEI. The CDR3 loop spans 13 amino acids. The chain's CDR3 is CASKDSAHTEAFF. The CDR3 nucleotides are TGTGCCAGCAAGGACAGTGCGCACACTGAAGCTTTCTTT.

The gene calls are TRBV7-2 and TRBJ2-1; TRBD2 matches 13 bases. The CDR3 contains 15 residues. CDR1 is SGHTA, CDR2 FQGNSA, per germline. The trim removed 5 bases at V and 9 bases at J, leaving 7 bases unmatched. The CDR3 sequence is CASSPTSGRLVEQFF. CDR3 DNA: TGTGCCAGCAGCCCGACTAGCGGGAGGTTGGTTGAGCAGTTCTTC.

In its sample, this clonotype was seen many times. This chain links TRBV28 with TRBJ2-3; TRBD2 matches at 7 bases. Looked up from germline, CDR1 is MDHEN and CDR2 is SYDVKM. This CDR3 has 14 residues. The J segment lost 5 bases and the V segment lost 7 bases, leaving 9 bases of the junction unmatched. CDR3 residues: CASNRGEGQDTQYF. The CDR3 nucleotides are TGTGCCAGCAATCGGGGGGAGGGCCAAGATACGCAGTATTTT.

This clonotype was seen ten or more times. The chain is built from TRBV3-1 and TRBJ2-2; D might be TRBD1 or TRBD2, each matching 5 bases. Trimming took off 2 bases at V and 8 bases at J, with 18 bases between the two ends. The germline gives CDR1 LGHDT, CDR2 YNNKEL (reference sequence). The CDR3 contains 16 residues. The CDR3 loop is CASSQIPGRSLGELFF. Here the CDR3 DNA reads TGTGCCAGCAGCCAAATACCGGGACGGTCGTTGGGGGAGCTGTTTTTT.

In this sample, this clonotype turned up many times. The V call is TRBV20-1, the J call TRBJ2-5; 7 positions agree with TRBD1. This CDR3 is 12 amino acids long. Unmatched junction bases numbered 4, after V lost 6 bases and J lost 3 bases. Germline V CDR1 and CDR2: DFQATT, SNEGSKA (reference sequence). Here the CDR3 reads CSAGQKEETQYF. The CDR3 DNA reads TGCAGTGCGGGACAGAAGGAAGAGACCCAGTACTTC.

The sample holds many counts of this clonotype. The CDR3 here is CASRPGQGGEQYF. CDR3 bases: TGTGCCAGCAGGCCGGGACAGGGGGGCGAGCAGTACTTC. V and J are TRBV2 and TRBJ2-7; TRBD1 aligns across 11 bases. Germline assignment: CDR1 SNHLY and CDR2 FYNNEI. After removal of 6 bases from V and 6 bases from J, the junction contained 4 bases not matched to a gene. The CDR3 is 13 residues long.

V gene TRBV18 combines with J gene TRBJ2-3; possible D gene TRBD1, 6 bases. Trimming left V 6 bases short and J 2 bases short, with 12 bases between. Germline values: CDR1 KGHSH, CDR2 LQKENI. The CDR3 is 14 residues long. This CDR3 is CASSLRQVTDTQYF. CDR3 in DNA: TGTGCCAGCTCCCTCCGACAGGTCACAGATACGCAGTATTTT.

The rearrangement links TRBV18 to TRBJ2-5, with D possibly matching TRBD1 (6 bases). V shed 6 bases and J shed 2 bases, with 16 bases lying between them. The CDR3 is 15 residues long. CDR1 is KGHSH and CDR2 is LQKENI in the germline V gene. This CDR3 reads CASSRQGLQQETQYF. CDR3 DNA sequence: TGTGCCAGCTCCCGGCAGGGGCTCCAGCAAGAGACCCAGTACTTC.

This clonotype was picked up a small number of times. The gene calls are TRBV10-3 and TRBJ1-6, with TRBD1 as a possible D gene (6 bases). This CDR3 is 15 amino acids long. The germline V gene encodes CDR1 ENHRY and CDR2 SYGVKD. V gave up 2 bases and J gave up 7 bases, with 12 bases separating them. Here the CDR3 DNA reads TGTGCCATCAGTGAGCAGGACAGTTTAAATTCACCCCTCCACTTT. Amino acids: CAISEQDSLNSPLHF.

This clonotype was detected ten times or more. The chain employs TRBV20-1 and TRBJ2-1; TRBD2 agrees at 9 bases. The CDR3 is made up of 15 amino acids. J gave up 10 bases and V 1 base, and 11 bases lay outside the gene matches. Germline V lookup: CDR1 DFQATT, CDR2 SNEGSKA (reference sequence). The CDR3 here is CSARGGTSRIDEQFF. CDR3 in DNA: TGCAGTGCTAGAGGCGGGACTAGCCGGATCGACGAGCAGTTCTTC.

Of note for this clonotype: A single base separates this from a much larger clone, so it may be a read error. V usage is TRBV6-1 and J usage is TRBJ2-2, with D possibly being TRBD2 (5 bases). Germline loops: CDR1 MNHNS, CDR2 SASEGT. The ends were cut back, 3 bases at V and 3 bases at J, with 8 bases in the middle. This CDR3 has 14 residues. The CDR3 DNA reads as TGTGCCAGCAGTGAGTCCGGGGACACCGGGGAGCTGTTTTTT. It encodes CASSESGDTGELFF.

This clonotype was seen many times. The rearrangement joins TRBV29-1 to TRBJ2-1; TRBD2 might be the D (7 bases). Germline CDR1 and CDR2: SQVTM and ANQGSEA. The CDR3 contains 15 residues. V was cut by 2 bases and J by 0 bases, with 11 bases left in between. The CDR3 nucleotides are TGCAGCGTTGAATCGGGGGGCTCCTCCTACAATGAGCAGTTCTTC. It translates to CSVESGGSSYNEQFF.

Only a few counts were recorded for this clonotype. The junction does not match germline at one end; this may be a read error. This chain joins TRBV6-1 and TRBJ2-5; 10 positions agree with TRBD1. From germline, CDR1 is MNHNS and CDR2 SASEGT. The CDR3 runs 14 residues. CDR3 DNA sequence: TGTGTCAGCACCGGACAGGGGGGGAGAGAGACCCAGTACTTC. It encodes CVSTGQGGRETQYF.

This clonotype has only one observation. It may be a read error: a sequence one base away is much more abundant. V and J are TRBV4-3 and TRBJ2-7; 7 positions agree with TRBD2. This CDR3 has 16 amino acids. Germline values: CDR1 LGHNA, CDR2 YSLEER. CDR3 coding DNA: TGCGCCAGCAGCCCCAATGGGGGACTAACCTCCCACGAGCAGTACTTC. It translates to CASSPNGGLTSHEQYF.

This clonotype occurred many times. The chain joins TRBV27 to TRBJ2-1, with D tentatively TRBD1 (5 bases). The length of the CDR3 is 13 residues. V was cut by 8 bases and J by 9 bases, with 17 bases left in between. Germline-derived CDR1 and CDR2 are MNHEY and SMNVEV (reference sequence). This CDR3 is CASEGRGRGEQFF. DNA for the CDR3: TGTGCCAGCGAAGGAAGGGGAAGGGGTGAGCAGTTCTTC.

This clonotype was seen at least ten times. The chain joins TRBV11-1 to TRBJ2-7, with 8 bases fitting TRBD2. The CDR3 loop spans 14 amino acids. Trimming took 5 bases from V and 2 from J; bases not matched to a gene: 5. Germline V CDR1 and CDR2: SGHAT, FQDESV (reference sequence). The CDR3 is CASSGTSGTYEQYF. As DNA, the CDR3 is TGTGCCAGCAGCGGAACTAGCGGTACCTACGAGCAGTACTTC.